The source of this T cell receptor beta chain is a study of identical twins. The study, taken as a whole, reports: Memory repertoires lacked the insertion deficit that abundant cord blood beta clonotypes showed.

The CDR3 runs 15 residues. Between the trimmed V and J ends, which lost 1 base and 4 bases, there was a span of 14 bases. Germline V CDR1 and CDR2: SGDLS, YYNGEE. MiXCR, applied by TCRdb to the 5' RACE reads, yields one record per CDR3 protein. The sample lists 500,000 to 600,000 distinct CDR3 sequences, under 25% occurring once. This clonotype has more than one count but fewer than ten. The antigen is undetermined. This sample also appeared in a second study, on T cells expressing NK-cell markers. That work adds: Sequencing of TCR beta repertoires drew on sorted CD3+CD56+NKG2C+, CD3+CD56+NKG2C- and CD3+CD56-NKG2C+ T cells.

This sequence originates from a woman between 18 and 29 years old in good health. Sequenced sample: CD4+ T cells sorted from blood. The V call is TRBV9, the J call TRBJ1-2; the D gene is possibly TRBD1 (5 bases). The CDR3 DNA reads TGTGCCAGCAGCGTATCTTCAGGGCCCATCTATGGCTACACCTTC. This codes for CASSVSSGPIYGYTF.